This TCR beta chain was identified in a study of T cells in Graves' hyperthyroidism and ophthalmopathy. Researchers amplified the TCR beta CDR3 regions from RNA transcripts. The HTBI primer set was used in a first-round RT-PCR of the TCR CDR3. One entry per CDR3 protein results from TCRdb running MiXCR on the multiplex PCR reads. Among more than 250,000 distinct CDR3 sequences listed, 13% to 15% were seen once. V lost 11 bases to trimming and J lost 2 bases; unmatched junction nucleotides: 6. CDR3 length: 13 residues. Germline CDR1 is SNHLY and CDR2 is FYNNEI. This clonotype was detected many times. The chain recombines TRBV2 with TRBJ2-3; 8 nucleotides agree with TRBD2. The TCR was taken from a woman aged 45-65 years with Graves' hyperthyroidism that later progressed to Graves' ophthalmopathy. What was sequenced was blood. The CDR3: CACTSGHTDTQYF. As DNA, the CDR3 is TGTGCCTGCACTAGCGGCCACACAGATACGCAGTATTTT.